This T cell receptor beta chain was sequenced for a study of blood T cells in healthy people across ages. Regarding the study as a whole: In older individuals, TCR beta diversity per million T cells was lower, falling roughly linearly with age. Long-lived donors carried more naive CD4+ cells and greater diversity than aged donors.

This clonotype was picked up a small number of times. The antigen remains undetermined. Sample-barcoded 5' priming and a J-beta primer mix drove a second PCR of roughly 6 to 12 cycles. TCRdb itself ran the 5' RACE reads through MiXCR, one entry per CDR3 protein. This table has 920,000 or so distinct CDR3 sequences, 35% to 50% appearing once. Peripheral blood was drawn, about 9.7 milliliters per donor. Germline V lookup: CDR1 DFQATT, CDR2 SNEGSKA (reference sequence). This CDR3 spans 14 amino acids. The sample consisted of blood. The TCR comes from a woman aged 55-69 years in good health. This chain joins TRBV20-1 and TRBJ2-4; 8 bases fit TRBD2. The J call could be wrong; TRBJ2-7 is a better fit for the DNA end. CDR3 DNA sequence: TGCAGTGCTAGAGGGCCGGGACTAGATTACGAGCAGTACTTC. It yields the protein CSARGPGLDYEQYF.